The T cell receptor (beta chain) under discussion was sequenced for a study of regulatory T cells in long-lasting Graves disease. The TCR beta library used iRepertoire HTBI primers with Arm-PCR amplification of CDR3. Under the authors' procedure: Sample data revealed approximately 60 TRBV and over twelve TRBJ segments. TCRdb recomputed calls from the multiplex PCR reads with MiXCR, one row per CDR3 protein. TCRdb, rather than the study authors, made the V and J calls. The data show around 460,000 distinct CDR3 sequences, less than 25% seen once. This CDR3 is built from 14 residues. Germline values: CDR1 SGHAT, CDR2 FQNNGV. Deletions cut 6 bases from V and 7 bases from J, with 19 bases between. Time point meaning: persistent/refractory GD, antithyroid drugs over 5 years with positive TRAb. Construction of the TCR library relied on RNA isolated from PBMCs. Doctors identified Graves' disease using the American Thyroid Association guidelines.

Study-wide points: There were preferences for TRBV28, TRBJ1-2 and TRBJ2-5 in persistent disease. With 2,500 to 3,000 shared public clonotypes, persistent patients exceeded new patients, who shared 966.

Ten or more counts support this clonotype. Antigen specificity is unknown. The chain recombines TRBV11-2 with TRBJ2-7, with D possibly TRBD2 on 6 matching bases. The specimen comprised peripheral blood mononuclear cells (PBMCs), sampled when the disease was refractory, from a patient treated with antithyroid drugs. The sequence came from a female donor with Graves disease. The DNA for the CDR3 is TGTGCCAGCAGTCGGAGGGACTGGAGCGGTGAGCAGTACTTC. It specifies CASSRRDWSGEQYF.